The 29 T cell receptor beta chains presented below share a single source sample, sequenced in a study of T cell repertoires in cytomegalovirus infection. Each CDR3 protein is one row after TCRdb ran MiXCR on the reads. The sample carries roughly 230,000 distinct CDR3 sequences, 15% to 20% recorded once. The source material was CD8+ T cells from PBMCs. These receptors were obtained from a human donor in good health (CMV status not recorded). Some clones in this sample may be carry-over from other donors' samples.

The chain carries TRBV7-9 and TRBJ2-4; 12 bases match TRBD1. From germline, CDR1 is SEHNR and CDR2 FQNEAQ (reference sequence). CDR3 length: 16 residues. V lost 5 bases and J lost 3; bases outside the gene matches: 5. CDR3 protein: CASSAGTGGVKNIQYF. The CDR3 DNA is TGTGCCAGCAGCGCAGGGACAGGGGGCGTCAAAAACATTCAGTACTTC.

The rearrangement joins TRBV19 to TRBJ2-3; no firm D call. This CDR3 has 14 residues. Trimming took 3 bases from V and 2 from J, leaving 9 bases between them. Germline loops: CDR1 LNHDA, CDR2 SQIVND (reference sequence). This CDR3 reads CASSMVRYTDTQYF. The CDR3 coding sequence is TGTGCCAGTAGTATGGTCAGATACACAGATACGCAGTATTTT.

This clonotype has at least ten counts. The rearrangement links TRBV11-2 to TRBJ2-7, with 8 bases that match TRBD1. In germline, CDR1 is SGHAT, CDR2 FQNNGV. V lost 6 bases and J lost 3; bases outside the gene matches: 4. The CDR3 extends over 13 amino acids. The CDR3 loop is CASRRTGYYEQYF. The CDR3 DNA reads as TGTGCCAGCAGACGGACAGGGTACTACGAGCAGTACTTC.

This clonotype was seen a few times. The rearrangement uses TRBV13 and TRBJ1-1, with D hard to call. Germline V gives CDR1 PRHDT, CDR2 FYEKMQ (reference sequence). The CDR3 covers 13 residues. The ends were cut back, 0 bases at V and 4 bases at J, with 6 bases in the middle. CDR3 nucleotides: TGTGCCAGCAGCTTAGGTAGGACCACTGAAGCTTTCTTT. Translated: CASSLGRTTEAFF.

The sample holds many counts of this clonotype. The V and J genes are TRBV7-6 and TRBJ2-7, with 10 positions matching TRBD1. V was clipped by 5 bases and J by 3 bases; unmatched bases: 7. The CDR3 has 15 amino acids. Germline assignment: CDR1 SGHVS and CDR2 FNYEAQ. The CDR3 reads CASSLGQGGIYEQYF. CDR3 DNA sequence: TGTGCCAGCAGCCTAGGACAGGGGGGAATCTACGAGCAGTACTTC.

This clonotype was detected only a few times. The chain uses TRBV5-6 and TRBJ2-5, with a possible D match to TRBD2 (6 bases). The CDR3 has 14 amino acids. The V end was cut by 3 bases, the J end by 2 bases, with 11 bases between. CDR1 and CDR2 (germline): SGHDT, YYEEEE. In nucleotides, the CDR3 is TGTGCCAGCAGCTCGGGACTCGAACAAGAGACCCAGTACTTC. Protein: CASSSGLEQETQYF.

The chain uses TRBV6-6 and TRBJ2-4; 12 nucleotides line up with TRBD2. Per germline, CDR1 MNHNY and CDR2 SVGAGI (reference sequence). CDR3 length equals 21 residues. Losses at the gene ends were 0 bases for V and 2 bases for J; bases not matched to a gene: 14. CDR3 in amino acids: CASSYSGVLAGGPLTKNIQYF. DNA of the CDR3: TGTGCCAGCAGTTACTCGGGCGTGCTAGCGGGGGGGCCCCTAACCAAAAACATTCAGTACTTC.

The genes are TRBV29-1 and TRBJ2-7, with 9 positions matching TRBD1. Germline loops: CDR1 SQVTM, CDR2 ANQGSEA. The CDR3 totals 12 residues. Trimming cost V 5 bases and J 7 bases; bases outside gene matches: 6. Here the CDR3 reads CSVRDRVEEQYF. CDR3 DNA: TGCAGCGTTAGGGACAGGGTCGAGGAGCAGTACTTC.

Here the CDR3 reads CASSSNRGLYEQYF. The CDR3 DNA reads TGTGCCAGCAGCTCAAACAGGGGCCTCTACGAGCAGTACTTC. This chain connects TRBV7-9 to TRBJ2-7, with 7 bases fitting TRBD1. There are 14 residues in the CDR3. V was pared by 4 bases and J by 3 bases, with 6 bases of the junction left unmatched. Germline CDR1 reads SEHNR; CDR2 reads FQNEAQ (reference sequence). Together with reference TRBV7-9 and TRBJ2-7, the CDR3 gives the full variable domain: DTGVSQNPRHKITKRGQNVTFRCDPISEHNRLYWYRQTLGQGPEFLTYFQNEAQLEKSRLLSDRFSAERPKGSFSTLEIQRTEQGDSAMYLCASSSNRGLYEQYFGPGTRLTVT.

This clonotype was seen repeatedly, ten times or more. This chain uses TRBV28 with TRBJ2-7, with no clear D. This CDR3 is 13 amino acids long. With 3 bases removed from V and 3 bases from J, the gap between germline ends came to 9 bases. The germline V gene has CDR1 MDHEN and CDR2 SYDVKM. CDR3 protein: CASSFGIYYEQYF. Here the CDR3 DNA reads TGTGCCAGCAGTTTTGGTATTTACTACGAGCAGTACTTC.

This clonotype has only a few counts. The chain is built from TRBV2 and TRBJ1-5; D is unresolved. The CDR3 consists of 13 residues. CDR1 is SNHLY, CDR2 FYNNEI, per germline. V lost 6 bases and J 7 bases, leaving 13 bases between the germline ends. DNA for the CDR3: TGTGCCAGCAGGCCTACCGAGGGCCAGCCCCAGCATTTT. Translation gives CASRPTEGQPQHF.

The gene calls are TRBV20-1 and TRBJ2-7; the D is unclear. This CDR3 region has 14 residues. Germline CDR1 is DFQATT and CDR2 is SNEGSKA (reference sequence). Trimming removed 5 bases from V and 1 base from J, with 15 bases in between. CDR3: CSAPASLASYEQYF. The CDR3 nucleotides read TGCAGTGCTCCCGCTTCTCTGGCGTCCTACGAGCAGTACTTC.

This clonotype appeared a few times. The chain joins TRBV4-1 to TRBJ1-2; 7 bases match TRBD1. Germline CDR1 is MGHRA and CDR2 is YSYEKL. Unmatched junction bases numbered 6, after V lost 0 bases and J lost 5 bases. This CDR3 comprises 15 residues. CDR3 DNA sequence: TGCGCCAGCAGCCAAGAAGAGGGACAGCCTTATGGCTACACCTTC. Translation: CASSQEEGQPYGYTF.

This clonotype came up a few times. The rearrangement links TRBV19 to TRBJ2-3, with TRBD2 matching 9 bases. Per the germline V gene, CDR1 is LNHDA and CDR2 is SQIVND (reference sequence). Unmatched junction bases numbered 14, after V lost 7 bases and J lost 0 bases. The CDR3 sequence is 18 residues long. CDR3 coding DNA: TGTGCCAGTACCCCTAGGCTAGCGGGGACTCTTAGCACAGATACGCAGTATTTT. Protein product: CASTPRLAGTLSTDTQYF.

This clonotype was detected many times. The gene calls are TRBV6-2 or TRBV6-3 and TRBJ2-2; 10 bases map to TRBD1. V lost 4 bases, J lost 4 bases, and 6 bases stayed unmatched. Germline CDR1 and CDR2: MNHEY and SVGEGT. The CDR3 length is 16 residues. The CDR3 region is CASSSPGQGSTGELFF. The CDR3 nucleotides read TGTGCCAGCAGTTCGCCGGGACAGGGGAGCACCGGGGAGCTGTTTTTT.

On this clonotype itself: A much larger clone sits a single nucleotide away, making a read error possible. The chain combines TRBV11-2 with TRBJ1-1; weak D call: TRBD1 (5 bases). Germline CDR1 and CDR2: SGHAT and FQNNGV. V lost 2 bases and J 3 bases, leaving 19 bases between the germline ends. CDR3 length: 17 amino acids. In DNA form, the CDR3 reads TGTGCCAGCAGCTTAAAGTCCATGGCTTCGGGGGACACTGAAGCTTTCTTT. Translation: CASSLKSMASGDTEAFF.

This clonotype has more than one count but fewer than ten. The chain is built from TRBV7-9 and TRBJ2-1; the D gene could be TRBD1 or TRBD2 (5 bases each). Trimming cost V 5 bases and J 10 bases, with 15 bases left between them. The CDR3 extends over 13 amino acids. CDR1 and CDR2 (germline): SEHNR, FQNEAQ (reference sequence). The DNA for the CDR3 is TGTGCCAGCAGCCCCACCACGGGGCCAGAGCAGTTCTTC. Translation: CASSPTTGPEQFF.

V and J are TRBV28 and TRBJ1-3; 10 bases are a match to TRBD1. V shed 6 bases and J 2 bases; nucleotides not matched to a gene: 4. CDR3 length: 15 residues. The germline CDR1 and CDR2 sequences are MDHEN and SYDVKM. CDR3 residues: CASRPGTGAGNTIYF. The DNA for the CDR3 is TGTGCCAGCAGACCCGGGACAGGGGCTGGAAACACCATATATTTT.

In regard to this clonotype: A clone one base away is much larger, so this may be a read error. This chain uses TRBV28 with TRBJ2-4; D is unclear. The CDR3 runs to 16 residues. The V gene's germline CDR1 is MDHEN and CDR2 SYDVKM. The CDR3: CASSLAGIIAKNFQYF. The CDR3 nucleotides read TGTGCCAGCAGTTTGGCAGGAATAATAGCCAAAAACTTTCAGTACTTC.

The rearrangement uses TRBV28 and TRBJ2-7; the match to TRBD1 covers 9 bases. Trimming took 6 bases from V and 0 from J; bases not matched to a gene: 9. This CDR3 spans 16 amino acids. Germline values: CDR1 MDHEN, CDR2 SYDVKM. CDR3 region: CASSQTGGYGSYEQYF. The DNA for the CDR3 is TGTGCCAGCAGCCAAACAGGGGGCTATGGCTCCTACGAGCAGTACTTC.

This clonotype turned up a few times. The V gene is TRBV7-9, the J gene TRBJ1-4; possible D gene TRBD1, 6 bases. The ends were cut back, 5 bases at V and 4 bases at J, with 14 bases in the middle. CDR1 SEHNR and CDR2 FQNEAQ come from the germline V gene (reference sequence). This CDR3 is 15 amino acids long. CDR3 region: CASSPPGGGNEKLFF. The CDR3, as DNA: TGTGCCAGCAGCCCCCCGGGGGGCGGTAATGAAAAACTGTTTTTT.

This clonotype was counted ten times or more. CDR3 residues: CASSYKVFSGGDREQFF. CDR3 nucleotides: TGTGCCAGCAGTTACAAGGTGTTTAGCGGGGGGGATCGAGAGCAGTTCTTC. The chain recombines TRBV6-2 or TRBV6-3 with TRBJ2-1, with 11 nucleotides matching TRBD2. The junction had 13 bases not matched to a gene; V was cut back by 2 bases and J by 10 bases. The V gene's germline CDR1 is MNHEY and CDR2 SVGEGT. The CDR3 consists of 17 residues.

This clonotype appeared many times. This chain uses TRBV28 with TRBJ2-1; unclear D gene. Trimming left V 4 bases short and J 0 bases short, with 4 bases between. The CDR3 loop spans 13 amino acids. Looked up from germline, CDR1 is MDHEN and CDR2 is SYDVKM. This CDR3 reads CASSSSSYNEQFF. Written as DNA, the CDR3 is TGTGCCAGCAGTTCGAGCTCCTACAATGAGCAGTTCTTC.

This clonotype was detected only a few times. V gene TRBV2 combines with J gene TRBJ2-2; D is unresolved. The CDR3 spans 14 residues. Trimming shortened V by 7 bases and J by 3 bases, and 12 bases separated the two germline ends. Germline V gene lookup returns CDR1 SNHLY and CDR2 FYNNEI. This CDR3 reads CASISREHTGELFF. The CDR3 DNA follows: TGTGCCAGCATTAGCCGCGAGCACACCGGGGAGCTGTTTTTT. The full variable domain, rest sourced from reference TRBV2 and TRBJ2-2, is EPEVTQTPSHQVTQMGQEVILRCVPISNHLYFYWYRQILGQKVEFLVSFYNNEISEKSEIFDDQFSVERPDGSNFTLKIRSTKLEDSAMYFCASISREHTGELFFGEGSRLTVL.

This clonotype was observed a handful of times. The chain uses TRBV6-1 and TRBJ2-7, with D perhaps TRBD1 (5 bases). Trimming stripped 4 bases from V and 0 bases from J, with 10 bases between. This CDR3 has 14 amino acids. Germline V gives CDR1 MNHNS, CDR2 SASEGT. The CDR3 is CASSAVGVSYEQYF. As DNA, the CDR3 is TGTGCCAGCAGTGCAGTAGGGGTCTCCTACGAGCAGTACTTC.

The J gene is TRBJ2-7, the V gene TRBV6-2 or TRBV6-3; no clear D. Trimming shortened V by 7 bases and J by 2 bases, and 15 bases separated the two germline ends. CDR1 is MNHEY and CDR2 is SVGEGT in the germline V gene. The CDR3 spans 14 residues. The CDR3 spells CASTSGVTPYEQYF. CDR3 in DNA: TGTGCCAGCACCAGTGGGGTTACGCCCTACGAGCAGTACTTC.

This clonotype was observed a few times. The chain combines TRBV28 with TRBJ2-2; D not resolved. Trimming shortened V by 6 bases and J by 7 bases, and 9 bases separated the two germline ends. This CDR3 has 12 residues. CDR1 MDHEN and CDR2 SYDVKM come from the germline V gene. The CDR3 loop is CASSPHRGELFF. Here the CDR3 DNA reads TGTGCCAGCAGCCCCCACCGCGGGGAGCTGTTTTTT.

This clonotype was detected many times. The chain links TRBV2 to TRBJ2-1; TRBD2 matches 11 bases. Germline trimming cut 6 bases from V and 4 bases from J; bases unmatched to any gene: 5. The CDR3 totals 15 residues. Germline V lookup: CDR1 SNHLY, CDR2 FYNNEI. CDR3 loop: CASRETSGEYNEQFF. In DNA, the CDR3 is TGTGCCAGCAGAGAGACTAGCGGGGAATACAATGAGCAGTTCTTC.

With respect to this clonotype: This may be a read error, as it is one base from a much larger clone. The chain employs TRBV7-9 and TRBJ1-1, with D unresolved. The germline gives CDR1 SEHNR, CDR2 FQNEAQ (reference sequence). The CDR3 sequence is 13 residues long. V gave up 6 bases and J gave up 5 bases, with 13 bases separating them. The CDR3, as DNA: TGTGCCAGCAGACAAGACAATGGTACTGAAGCTTTCTTT. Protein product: CASRQDNGTEAFF.